This T cell receptor beta chain was identified in a study of blood T cell repertoires in COVID-19. About the study: Acute and convalescent COVID-19 samples came from the United States, Italy and Spain.

Only one count was recorded for this clone. Method: immunoSEQ multiplex PCR; TCRdb's copy keeps in-frame clones and lacks some. Of 190,000 or so clones in the sample, more than 75% were seen once. The clonotype originates from a man between 35 and 55 years old with active or convalescent COVID-19. Source material: peripheral blood.

This chain's CDR3 is CASSQTSGGAGYTDTQYF. Written as DNA, the CDR3 is TGCGCCAGCAGCCAAACTAGCGGGGGGGCCGGCTACACAGATACGCAGTATTTT. The V and J genes are TRBV4-3 and TRBJ2-3; 13 positions match TRBD2. CDR1 is LGHNA and CDR2 is YSLEER in the germline V gene. V gave up 2 bases and J gave up 2 bases; unmatched junction bases: 7. The CDR3 sequence is 18 residues long.